The following is a T cell receptor (beta chain) sequence with its context. No antigen is known for it. Per-nucleotide qualities are absent, and no much larger clonotype sits a single base away. From cysteine to phenylalanine, the CDR3 is 17 amino acids long. The DNA shown is the 51-base CDR3, in frame from base 1. The germline V gene sets CDR1 to SGHVS and CDR2 to FQNEAQ. Relative to germline, V is missing 5 bases and J is missing 5 bases, with 13 bases of the junction outside any gene match. These data are taken from a study of T cell changes during pregnancy in multiple sclerosis (dated by TCRdb to about 2019). With regard to the full study: Changes in the T cell repertoire over the course of pregnancy were examined in this study in women with multiple sclerosis.

Receptor libraries were prepared by the immunoSEQ multiplex PCR assay. In TCRdb, the immuneACCESS table is reduced to in-frame sequences with V and J assigned. These tables do not hold every clone; where another copy was compared, an unresolved V gene accounts for under half, and the others remain unexplained. This sample lists some 80,000 clones; roughly nine tenths were detected once. In total, the top ten clones hold approximately 0.88% of the sample. Sequencing was performed on peripheral blood, taken in the first trimester of pregnancy. The sequence derives from a female donor in good health, enrolled as a control in a pregnancy study. The receptor chain draws on TRBV7-8 and TRBJ2-5; 11 of the junction bases match TRBD2. DNA sequence: TGTGCCAGCAGCCGGCAAGAGGTAGCGGGAGGGGAGGAGACCCAGTACTTC. Translated, this is CASSRQEVAGGEETQYF.